This T cell receptor beta chain comes out of a study of blood T cell repertoires in COVID-19. Overall study: Sample material is recorded as cDNA or gDNA derived from T cells, B-cell-depleted T cells, or PBMCs.

Per the study methods: Amplification of reference gene primers was used by the study to estimate nucleated cell counts. This table comes from immunoSEQ multiplex PCR, and its TCRdb copy is limited to in-frame clones, with some not included. V, J and clone size are those of that table, while D and trimming were read from the DNA. The sample includes fewer than 80,000 clones, roughly 78% of them seen just once. V lost 3 bases and J 7 bases, leaving 6 bases between the germline ends. In germline, CDR1 is SQVTM, CDR2 ANQGSEA. CDR3 length: 11 residues. What was sequenced was peripheral blood. V and J are TRBV29-1 and TRBJ2-2; tentative D call: TRBD2 (6 bases). This receptor was identified in a woman older than 75 with active or convalescent COVID-19. CDR3 in amino acids: CSVEEGGELFF. In DNA form, the CDR3 reads TGCAGCGTTGAGGAGGGCGGGGAGCTGTTTTTT.